This T cell receptor (beta chain) was profiled in a study of control samples from healthy donors and cancer patients. Some clones are missing from TCRdb's copy, which holds only in-frame ones; the method was immunoSEQ multiplex PCR. The sample lists around 190,000 clones, around 91% occurring once. Looked up from germline, CDR1 is SGHTA and CDR2 is FQGTGA. Trimming removed 5 bases at V and 2 bases at J, with 6 bases between. This CDR3 contains 13 residues. The gene calls are TRBV7-3 and TRBJ2-2; D gene unclear. This TCR was recovered from a woman in her fifties or sixties in good health. The sample comprised blood. The chain's CDR3 is CASSIHNTGELFF. CDR3 coding DNA: TGTGCCAGCAGCATACATAACACCGGGGAGCTGTTTTTT. Complete variable domain (other parts from reference TRBV7-3 and TRBJ2-2): GAGVSQTPSNKVTEKGKYVELRCDPISGHTALYWYRQSLGQGPEFLIYFQGTGAADDSGLPNDRFFAVRPEGSVSTLKIQRTERGDSAVYLCASSIHNTGELFFGEGSRLTVL.